Listed below are T cell receptor beta chains from one sample, sequenced in a study of cytomegalovirus exposure and HLA in healthy donors. The assay was immunoSEQ multiplex PCR, and TCRdb's table has in-frame clones only and misses some. The sample includes roughly 160,000 clones, 79% of them seen just once. The sample taken for sequencing was PBMCs. The receptor source for this set is a man aged 40-55 years in good health and CMV-seronegative. Both conserved end residues are part of each CDR3. The D gene is left open where the match is weak. Size tells how often a clone was seen (once, few, many) or the class of an expanded clone, and some rows leave it out.

D gene	V gene	clone size	J gene	CDR3 protein	CDR3 DNA
TRBD2	TRBV9	NA	TRBJ2-3	CASSPTVAGYTDTQYF	TGTGCCAGCAGCCCAACGGTAGCGGGGTACACAGATACGCAGTATTTT
TRBD1	TRBV7-6	NA	TRBJ2-5	CASSLSGTEKETQYF	TGTGCCAGCAGCTTATCAGGGACAGAAAAAGAGACCCAGTACTTC
TRBD1	TRBV14	NA	TRBJ2-3	CASSQANRGWTDTQYF	TGTGCCAGCAGCCAAGCAAACAGGGGATGGACAGATACGCAGTATTTT
TRBD2	TRBV5-6	few	TRBJ2-7	CASSPQLAGGGEQYF	TGTGCCAGCAGCCCGCAACTAGCGGGAGGTGGCGAGCAGTACTTC
TRBD1	TRBV28	NA	TRBJ1-1	CASSPPGGARTEAFF	TGTGCCAGCAGTCCGCCAGGGGGCGCACGCACTGAAGCTTTCTTT
NA	TRBV7-9	NA	TRBJ2-7	CASSQGGYEQYF	TGTGCCAGCAGCCAGGGGGGTTACGAGCAGTACTTC
NA	TRBV19	NA	TRBJ2-2	CASRRQGMLSAGELFF	TGTGCCAGCCGCCGCCAGGGGATGCTTTCGGCCGGGGAGCTGTTTTTT
TRBD1	TRBV25-1	NA	TRBJ2-2	CASSATGKGTGELFF	TGTGCCAGCAGTGCGACAGGGAAGGGCACCGGGGAGCTGTTTTTT
TRBD1	TRBV6-1	NA	TRBJ1-1	CASSEAGQGGTEAFF	TGTGCCAGCAGTGAAGCGGGACAGGGTGGCACTGAAGCTTTCTTT
TRBD1	TRBV5-1	NA	TRBJ2-5	CASSLYQGASETQYF	TGCGCCAGCAGCTTGTATCAGGGGGCGAGTGAGACCCAGTACTTC
TRBD2	TRBV6-1	NA	TRBJ2-1	CASTETTSQSHEQFF	TGTGCCAGCACTGAAACGACTAGCCAGAGTCATGAGCAGTTCTTC
TRBD1	TRBV19	NA	TRBJ1-4	CASSTTGINEKLFF	TGTGCCAGTAGTACGACAGGGATTAATGAAAAACTGTTTTTT
NA	TRBV14	NA	TRBJ2-5	CASSPRGNGVETQYF	TGTGCCAGCAGCCCGCGGGGAAACGGGGTAGAGACCCAGTACTTC
NA	TRBV11-1	NA	TRBJ2-3	CASSLAGRTHTQYF	TGTGCCAGCAGCTTAGCAGGGAGGACCCATACGCAGTATTTT
TRBD2	TRBV7-2	once	TRBJ2-1	CASSGGLAGVSEQFF	TGTGCCAGCAGCGGGGGACTAGCGGGAGTCTCTGAGCAGTTCTTC
NA	TRBV7-9	NA	TRBJ2-7	CASSPFRGYEQYF	TGTGCCAGCAGCCCCTTTAGGGGCTACGAGCAGTACTTC
NA	TRBV4-2	NA	TRBJ1-1	CASSQRGVNTEAFF	TGTGCCAGCAGCCAAAGGGGCGTGAACACTGAAGCTTTCTTT
NA	TRBV28	NA	TRBJ2-3	CASRGRWASGTDTQYF	TGTGCCAGCAGAGGACGGTGGGCTAGCGGCACAGATACGCAGTATTTT
NA	TRBV5-4	NA	TRBJ2-3	CASSFNPGLLSYSTDTQYF	TGTGCCAGCAGCTTTAATCCGGGACTGTTGTCCTATAGCACAGATACGCAGTATTTT
TRBD2	TRBV5-1	NA	TRBJ2-2	CASSSSGRTGELFF	TGCGCCAGCAGCTCAAGCGGGAGGACCGGGGAGCTGTTTTTT
NA	TRBV7-8	NA	TRBJ2-1	CASSLVGLAAIYNEQFF	TGTGCCAGCAGCTTAGTAGGTCTAGCTGCTATCTACAATGAGCAGTTCTTC
TRBD1	TRBV7-9	NA	TRBJ1-2	CASSSGQAYGYTF	TGTGCCAGCAGCTCAGGACAGGCCTATGGCTACACCTTC
TRBD2	TRBV4-1	NA	TRBJ2-1	CASSQVLTSGRIVYEQFF	TGCGCCAGCAGCCAGGTTCTAACTAGCGGGAGAATAGTTTATGAGCAGTTCTTC
NA	TRBV7-2	NA	TRBJ1-1	CASSSGTEAFF	TGTGCCAGCAGCTCGGGCACTGAAGCTTTCTTT
TRBD2	TRBV7-2	NA	TRBJ2-3	CASSSTSGRPTDTQYF	TGTGCCAGCAGCTCGACTAGCGGGAGACCTACAGATACGCAGTATTTT
NA	TRBV7-6	NA	TRBJ2-7	CASSLGEQGAYEQYF	TGTGCCAGCAGCTTAGGGGAACAGGGTGCCTACGAGCAGTACTTC
TRBD1	TRBV5-1	NA	TRBJ2-6	CASSLDRGPGANVLTF	TGCGCCAGCAGCTTGGACAGGGGGCCTGGGGCCAACGTCCTGACTTTC
TRBD1	TRBV7-2	NA	TRBJ2-3	CASSASGTGAPGTQYF	TGTGCCAGCAGCGCGAGCGGGACAGGGGCTCCGGGTACGCAGTATTTT